This T cell receptor beta chain was sequenced for a study of cytotoxic CD8 clonotypes in ibrutinib-treated CLL. Generated by immunoSEQ multiplex PCR, the TCRdb table keeps only in-frame clones and is missing some. The sample contains about 69,000 clones, 80% of which appear only once. This CDR3 spans 17 amino acids. The V end was cut by 4 bases, the J end by 2 bases, with 23 bases between. Germline V gives CDR1 SQVTM, CDR2 ANQGSEA. The clonotype comes from a human donor with chronic lymphocytic leukemia. Sample: PBMCs, taken at disease progression, from a patient treated with ibrutinib. The chain combines TRBV29-1 with TRBJ2-5; D is tentatively TRBD1 or TRBD2 (5 bases each). The CDR3 DNA follows: TGCAGCGTTGTAGCGCGACCCAGGGTTTGGGGGCAAGAGACCCAGTACTTC. It yields the protein CSVVARPRVWGQETQYF.